These 24 T cell receptor beta chains came from one sample sequenced in a study of T cell changes during pregnancy in multiple sclerosis (dated by TCRdb to between 2018 and 2020). Preparation of the library involved the immunoSEQ multiplex PCR assay. TCRdb obtained this table from immuneACCESS and retained in-frame rearrangements with V and J assigned. These tables miss some clones; where compared with another copy, unresolved V genes account for less than half of the shortfall, and the remainder is unexplained. Recorded for this sample are approximately 88,000 clones; over 90% of them occurred a single time. Of the sample, more than 0.95% falls within the top ten clones. The sample here was peripheral blood, taken in the second trimester of pregnancy. Source of these receptors: a female donor with multiple sclerosis, enrolled in a pregnancy study.

V is TRBV9 and J is TRBJ1-1; D gene ambiguous. Trimming left V 2 bases short and J 3 bases short, with 11 bases between. Per the germline V gene, CDR1 is SGDLS and CDR2 is YYNGEE. The CDR3 totals 14 residues. The CDR3 nucleotides are TGTGCCAGCAGCGTCTCCGGGAGAGACACTGAAGCTTTCTTT. Amino acids: CASSVSGRDTEAFF.

The chain joins TRBV27 to TRBJ2-7, with 7 bases aligning to TRBD1. The ends lost 2 bases at V and 6 bases at J; junction bases unmatched: 7. The germline V gene has CDR1 MNHEY and CDR2 SMNVEV (reference sequence). This CDR3 comprises 14 residues. The CDR3 region is CASSLTPTGVEQYF. CDR3 nucleotide sequence: TGTGCCAGCAGTTTAACCCCCACAGGGGTCGAGCAGTACTTC.

The V call is TRBV7-9, the J call TRBJ2-3, with D uncertain. The CDR3 has 15 residues. Per germline, CDR1 SEHNR and CDR2 FQNEAQ (reference sequence). V lost 5 bases and J 5 bases, leaving 17 bases between the germline ends. The CDR3 protein is CASSTKRPRRDTQYF. The CDR3 DNA reads TGTGCCAGCAGCACCAAGCGTCCACGGAGAGATACGCAGTATTTT.

The chain is built from TRBV10-1 and TRBJ1-5; possible D gene TRBD1, 5 bases. Germline V gives CDR1 WNHNN, CDR2 SYGVQD (reference sequence). V was pared by 5 bases and J by 4 bases, with 9 bases between. The CDR3 is made up of 13 amino acids. The CDR3 reads CASSIGVNQPQHF. The DNA of the CDR3 is TGCGCCAGCAGTATAGGGGTTAATCAGCCCCAGCATTTT.

The chain recombines TRBV19 with TRBJ2-7; D uncertain. V shed 4 bases and J shed 2 bases, with 12 bases lying between them. The CDR3 loop spans 14 amino acids. CDR1 is LNHDA and CDR2 is SQIVND in the germline V gene (reference sequence). The CDR3 DNA reads as TGTGCCAGTAGTACCGGTCTCAGCGCCTACGAGCAGTACTTC. The encoded protein is CASSTGLSAYEQYF. Supplemented by reference TRBV19 and TRBJ2-7, the full variable domain reads DGGITQSPKYLFRKEGQNVTLSCEQNLNHDAMYWYRQDPGQGLRLIYYSQIVNDFQKGDIAEGYSVSREKKESFPLTVTSAQKNPTAFYLCASSTGLSAYEQYFGPGTRLTVT.

The V call is TRBV9, the J call TRBJ2-1; D possibly corresponds to TRBD1 (5 bases). Trimming stripped 0 bases from V and 6 bases from J, with 16 bases between. From germline, CDR1 is SGDLS and CDR2 YYNGEE. The CDR3 totals 16 residues. The DNA of the CDR3 is TGTGCCAGCAGCGTAGACCAGGGTAGTTGGCTCAATGAGCAGTTCTTC. Translated: CASSVDQGSWLNEQFF.

The CDR3 DNA reads as TGTGCCAGCAGCTTAGATAGCGCGACTAGCGTTTACGAGCAGTACTTC. This codes for CASSLDSATSVYEQYF. This chain connects TRBV7-8 to TRBJ2-7; 8 bases line up with TRBD2. The CDR3 extends over 16 amino acids. The J segment lost 4 bases and the V segment lost 1 base, leaving 9 bases of the junction unmatched. CDR1 SGHVS and CDR2 FQNEAQ come from the germline V gene. Looking up the rest from reference TRBV7-8 and TRBJ2-7 gives the full variable domain: GAGVSQSPRYKVAKRGQDVALRCDPISGHVSLFWYQQALGQGPEFLTYFQNEAQLDKSGLPSDRFFAERPEGSVSTLKIQRTQQEDSAVYLCASSLDSATSVYEQYFGPGTRLTVT.

The chain employs TRBV7-2 and TRBJ2-3; 9 bases fit TRBD2. After removal of 5 bases from V and 0 bases from J, the junction contained 9 bases not matched to a gene. CDR3 size: 17 residues. The germline CDR1 and CDR2 sequences are SGHTA and FQGNSA. The CDR3 sequence is CASSLHTSGFSTDTQYF. In DNA form, the CDR3 reads TGTGCCAGCAGCCTACACACTAGCGGGTTTAGCACAGATACGCAGTATTTT.

J is TRBJ2-1 and V is TRBV7-8, with D possibly matching TRBD2 (5 bases). The germline CDR1 and CDR2 sequences are SGHVS and FQNEAQ. The V and J ends lost 1 base and 10 bases respectively, with 14 bases between them. The CDR3 is made up of 14 amino acids. CDR3 coding DNA: TGTGCCAGCAGCTTAGTACCTCCCGGCGGGGAGCAGTTCTTC. The encoded protein is CASSLVPPGGEQFF.

V is TRBV11-3 and J is TRBJ2-2; TRBD1 might be the D (7 bases). V dropped 2 bases and J dropped 6 bases, with 10 bases sitting between them. Germline V gives CDR1 SGHNT, CDR2 YENEEA. The CDR3 runs 14 residues. The chain's CDR3 is CASSLQGGSGELFF. CDR3 in DNA: TGTGCCAGCAGCTTACAGGGGGGATCCGGGGAGCTGTTTTTT.

This sequence joins TRBV30 and TRBJ2-7, with TRBD1 as a possible D gene (6 bases). Trimming took 3 bases from V and 4 from J, leaving 10 bases between them. Germline V gene lookup returns CDR1 GTSNPN and CDR2 SVGIG (reference sequence). The CDR3 has 12 residues. CDR3 amino acids: CAWRRGSYEQYF. CDR3 nucleotide sequence: TGTGCCTGGAGGAGGGGGAGTTACGAGCAGTACTTC.

The rearrangement joins TRBV10-3 to TRBJ1-3, with D uncertain. Germline V CDR1 and CDR2: ENHRY, SYGVKD. The CDR3 length is 12 residues. The ends were cut back, 10 bases at V and 0 bases at J, with 7 bases in the middle. Written as DNA, the CDR3 is TGTGCCACACAGAGCTCTGGAAACACCATATATTTT. This translates into CATQSSGNTIYF.

This chain connects TRBV19 to TRBJ2-2; TRBD1 agrees at 7 bases. Germline V lookup: CDR1 LNHDA, CDR2 SQIVND (reference sequence). The CDR3 is 15 residues long. Unmatched junction bases numbered 6, after V lost 7 bases and J lost 1 base. CDR3 coding DNA: TGTGCCAGTATACCCGGGACAGTGAACACCGGGGAGCTGTTTTTT. It encodes CASIPGTVNTGELFF.

The rearrangement uses TRBV7-9 and TRBJ2-3; D remains unclear. The CDR3 consists of 16 residues. Germline V gives CDR1 SEHNR, CDR2 FQNEAQ (reference sequence). V was pared by 1 base and J by 0 bases, with 11 bases between. The CDR3 DNA follows: TGTGCCAGCAGCTTAGTGGTAGCTCCTAGCACAGATACGCAGTATTTT. It translates to CASSLVVAPSTDTQYF. Full variable domain (missing parts from reference TRBV7-9 and TRBJ2-3): DTGVSQNPRHKITKRGQNVTFRCDPISEHNRLYWYRQTLGQGPEFLTYFQNEAQLEKSRLLSDRFSAERPKGSFSTLEIQRTEQGDSAMYLCASSLVVAPSTDTQYFGPGTRLTVL.

The sample holds one count of this clone. The chain uses TRBV7-6 and TRBJ1-2; 7 bases match TRBD1. The germline V gene encodes CDR1 SGHVS and CDR2 FNYEAQ. J gave up 5 bases and V 5 bases, and 8 bases lay outside the gene matches. The CDR3 runs to 14 residues. CDR3 DNA sequence: TGTGCCAGCAGCAACCCCGGGACAGCTTATGGCTACACCTTC. It encodes CASSNPGTAYGYTF.

V gene TRBV5-1 combines with J gene TRBJ2-7; D might be TRBD1 (5 bases). Germline values: CDR1 SGHRS, CDR2 YFSETQ. The CDR3 is made up of 16 amino acids. Deletions cut 1 base from V and 0 bases from J, with 14 bases between. The CDR3 reads CASSLSSQGRSYEQYF. The DNA of the CDR3 is TGCGCCAGCAGCTTGAGTAGTCAGGGCCGCTCCTACGAGCAGTACTTC.

The CDR3 DNA sequence: TGTGCCAGCAGTTTTATCACAGGTTCGGACGAGCAGTACTTC. The encoded protein is CASSFITGSDEQYF. The J gene is TRBJ2-7, the V gene TRBV27; a weak D match, TRBD1 (5 bases). The V gene lost 3 bases and the J gene lost 5 bases, with 14 bases spanning the gap. The CDR3 consists of 14 residues. Germline V gives CDR1 MNHEY, CDR2 SMNVEV (reference sequence).

The genes are TRBV29-1 and TRBJ1-1; weak D call: TRBD1 (6 bases). The CDR3 loop spans 14 amino acids. Trimming took 3 bases from V and 1 from J, leaving 12 bases between them. Germline CDR1 and CDR2: SQVTM and ANQGSEA. The CDR3 nucleotides are TGCAGCGTTGACTCGGGACACTCGAACACTGAAGCTTTCTTT. Translation gives CSVDSGHSNTEAFF. Together with reference TRBV29-1 and TRBJ1-1, the CDR3 gives the full variable domain: SAVISQKPSRDICQRGTSLTIQCQVDSQVTMMFWYRQQPGQSLTLIATANQGSEATYESGFVIDKFPISRPNLTFSTLTVSNMSPEDSSIYLCSVDSGHSNTEAFFGQGTRLTVV.

A remark on this clone: Other DNA sequences of this sample code for an identical CDR3. The chain links TRBV2 to TRBJ2-7, with D perhaps TRBD1 (5 bases). The CDR3 is 14 residues long. The germline gives CDR1 SNHLY, CDR2 FYNNEI. Trimming left V 5 bases short and J 0 bases short, with 11 bases between. The CDR3 is CASSRGPPSYEQYF. Written as DNA, the CDR3 is TGTGCCAGCAGTAGGGGTCCCCCCTCCTACGAGCAGTACTTC.

V gene TRBV5-1 combines with J gene TRBJ2-7, with 7 bases fitting TRBD1. J lost 2 bases, V lost 3 bases, and 5 bases had no gene match. This CDR3 has 14 amino acids. CDR1 SGHRS and CDR2 YFSETQ come from the germline V gene. CDR3 loop: CASSWQGDPYEQYF. Written as DNA, the CDR3 is TGCGCCAGCAGCTGGCAGGGGGACCCCTACGAGCAGTACTTC.

This clone appeared a single time. This chain links TRBV6-1 with TRBJ2-7; 9 nucleotides match TRBD1. This CDR3 contains 15 residues. Germline loops: CDR1 MNHNS, CDR2 SASEGT. V lost 4 bases and J lost 2; bases outside the gene matches: 6. The CDR3 here is CASSVRGQGPYEQYF. In DNA form, the CDR3 reads TGTGCCAGCAGTGTTAGGGGACAGGGCCCCTACGAGCAGTACTTC.

The rearrangement links TRBV29-1 to TRBJ2-3; 8 bases fit TRBD2. After removal of 4 bases from V and 5 bases from J, the junction contained 8 bases not matched to a gene. Germline V gene data show CDR1 as SQVTM and CDR2 as ANQGSEA. The CDR3 has 14 amino acids. This chain's CDR3 is CSVVEREFIDTQYF. The CDR3 DNA reads as TGCAGCGTTGTGGAGCGGGAGTTCATAGATACGCAGTATTTT.

The chain uses TRBV6-1 and TRBJ1-5; possibly TRBD1 for D (5 bases). The CDR3 has 15 amino acids. Trimming pared 3 bases from V and 7 bases from J, leaving 16 bases between. Germline assignment: CDR1 MNHNS and CDR2 SASEGT. CDR3 in amino acids: CASSDSVGARQPQHF. The CDR3, as DNA: TGTGCCAGCAGTGACTCAGTAGGGGCGAGGCAGCCCCAGCATTTT.

V usage is TRBV30 and J usage is TRBJ1-4; 8 nucleotides agree with TRBD1. The CDR3 runs 14 residues. J gave up 13 bases and V 2 bases, and 12 bases lay outside the gene matches. In germline, CDR1 is GTSNPN, CDR2 SVGIG (reference sequence). This CDR3 is CAWSSLTGGVGLFF. As DNA, the CDR3 is TGTGCCTGGAGTTCACTAACAGGGGGGGTTGGACTGTTTTTT.